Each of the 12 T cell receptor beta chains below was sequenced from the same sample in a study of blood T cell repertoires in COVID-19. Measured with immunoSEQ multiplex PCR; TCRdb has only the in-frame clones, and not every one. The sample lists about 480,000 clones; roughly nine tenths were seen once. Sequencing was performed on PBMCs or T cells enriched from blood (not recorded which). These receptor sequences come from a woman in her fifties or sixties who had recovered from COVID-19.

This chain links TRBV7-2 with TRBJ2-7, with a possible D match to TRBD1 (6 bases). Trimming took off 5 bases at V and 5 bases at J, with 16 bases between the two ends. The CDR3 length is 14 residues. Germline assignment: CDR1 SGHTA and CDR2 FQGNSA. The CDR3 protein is CASSPGQLSNEQYV. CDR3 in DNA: TGTGCCAGCAGCCCCGGACAGTTATCGAACGAGCAGTACGTC.

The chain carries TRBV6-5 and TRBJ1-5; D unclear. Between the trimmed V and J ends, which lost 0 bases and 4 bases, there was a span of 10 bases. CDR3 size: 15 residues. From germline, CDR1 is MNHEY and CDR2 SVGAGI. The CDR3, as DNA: TGTGCCAGCAGTTACTCGCCGGTTCATAATCAGCCCCAGCATTTT. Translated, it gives CASSYSPVHNQPQHF.

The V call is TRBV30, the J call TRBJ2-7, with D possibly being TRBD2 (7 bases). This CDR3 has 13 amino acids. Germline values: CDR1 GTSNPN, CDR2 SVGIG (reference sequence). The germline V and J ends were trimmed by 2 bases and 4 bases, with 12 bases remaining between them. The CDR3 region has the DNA TGTGCCTGGAGTAGGGGGGGGGCTTACGAGCAGTACTTC. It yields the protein CAWSRGGAYEQYF. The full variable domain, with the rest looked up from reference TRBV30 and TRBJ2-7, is SQTIHQWPATLVQPVGSPLSLECTVEGTSNPNLYWYRQAAGRGLQLLFYSVGIGQISSEVPQNLSASRPQDRQFILSSKKLLLSDSGFYLCAWSRGGAYEQYFGPGTRLTVT.

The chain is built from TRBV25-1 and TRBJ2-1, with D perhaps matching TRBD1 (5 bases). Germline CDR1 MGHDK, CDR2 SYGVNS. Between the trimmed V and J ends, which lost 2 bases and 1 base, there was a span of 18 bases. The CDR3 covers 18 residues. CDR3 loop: CASSEQGSKKGSYNEQFF. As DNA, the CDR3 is TGTGCCAGCAGTGAACAGGGAAGTAAAAAAGGGTCCTACAATGAGCAGTTCTTC. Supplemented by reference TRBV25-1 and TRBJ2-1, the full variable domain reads EADIYQTPRYLVIGTGKKITLECSQTMGHDKMYWYQQDPGMELHLIHYSYGVNSTEKGDLSSESTVSRIRTEHFPLTLESARPSHTSQYLCASSEQGSKKGSYNEQFFGPGTRLTVL.

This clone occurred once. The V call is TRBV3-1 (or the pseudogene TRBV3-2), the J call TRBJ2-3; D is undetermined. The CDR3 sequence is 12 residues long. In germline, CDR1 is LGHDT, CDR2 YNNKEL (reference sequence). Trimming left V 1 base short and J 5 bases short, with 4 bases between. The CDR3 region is CASSQVKDTQYF. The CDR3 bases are TGTGCCAGCAGCCAAGTCAAAGATACGCAGTATTTT.

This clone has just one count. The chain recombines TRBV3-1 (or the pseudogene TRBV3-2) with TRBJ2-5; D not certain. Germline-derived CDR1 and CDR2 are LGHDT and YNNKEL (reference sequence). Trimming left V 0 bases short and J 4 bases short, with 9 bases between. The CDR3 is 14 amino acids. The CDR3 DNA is TGTGCCAGCAGCCAAGACTTGCAGCGAGAGACCCAGTACTTC. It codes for CASSQDLQRETQYF.

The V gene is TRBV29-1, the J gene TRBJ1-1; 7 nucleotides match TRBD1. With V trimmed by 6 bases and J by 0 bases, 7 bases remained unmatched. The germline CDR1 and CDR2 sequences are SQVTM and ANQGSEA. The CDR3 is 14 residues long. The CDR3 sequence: CSVGQRVMNTEAFF. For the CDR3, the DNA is TGCAGCGTGGGACAGCGAGTCATGAACACTGAAGCTTTCTTT.

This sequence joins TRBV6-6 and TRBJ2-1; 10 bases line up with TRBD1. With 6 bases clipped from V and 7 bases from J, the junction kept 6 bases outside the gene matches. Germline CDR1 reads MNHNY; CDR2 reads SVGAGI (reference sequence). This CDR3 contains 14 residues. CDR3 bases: TGTGCCAGCAGAGGGACAGGGGACGAGAATGAGCAGTTCTTC. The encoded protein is CASRGTGDENEQFF.

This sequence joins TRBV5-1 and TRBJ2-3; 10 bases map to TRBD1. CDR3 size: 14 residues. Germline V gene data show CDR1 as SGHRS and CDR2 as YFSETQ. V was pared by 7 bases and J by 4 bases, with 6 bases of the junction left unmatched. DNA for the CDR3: TGCGCCAGCCGGACAGGGGGGTTAGCAGATACGCAGTATTTT. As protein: CASRTGGLADTQYF.

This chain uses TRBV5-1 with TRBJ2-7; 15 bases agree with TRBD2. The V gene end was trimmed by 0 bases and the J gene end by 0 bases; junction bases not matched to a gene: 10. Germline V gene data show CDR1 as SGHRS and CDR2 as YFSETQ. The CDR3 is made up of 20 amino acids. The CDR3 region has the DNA TGCGCCAGCAGCTTGGAGGGACTAGCGGGGGGCCCTAGGAGCTCCTACGAGCAGTACTTC. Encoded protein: CASSLEGLAGGPRSSYEQYF.

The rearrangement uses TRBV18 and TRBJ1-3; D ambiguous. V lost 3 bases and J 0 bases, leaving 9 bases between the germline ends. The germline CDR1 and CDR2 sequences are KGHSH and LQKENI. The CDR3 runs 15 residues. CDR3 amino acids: CASSPSPSSGNTIYF. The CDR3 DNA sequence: TGTGCCAGCTCACCCTCGCCGAGCTCTGGAAACACCATATATTTT.

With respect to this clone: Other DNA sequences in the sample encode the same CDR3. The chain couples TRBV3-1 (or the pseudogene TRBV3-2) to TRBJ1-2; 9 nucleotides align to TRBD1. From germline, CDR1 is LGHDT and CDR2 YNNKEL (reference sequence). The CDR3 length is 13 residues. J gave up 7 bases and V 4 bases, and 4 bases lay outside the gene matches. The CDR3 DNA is TGTGCCAGCAGCCGGGACAGGGTCGGTGGCTACACCTTC. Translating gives CASSRDRVGGYTF.